The next 3 T cell receptor beta chains were all read from a single sample in a study of cytomegalovirus exposure and HLA in healthy donors. Primers included in the PCR were 60 Vbeta and 13 Jbeta primers. The protocol was immunoSEQ multiplex PCR, while the TCRdb copy is restricted to in-frame clones and leaves out a portion. Of about 160,000 clones listed, about 80% were seen once; the top ten hold 2.2%. Sequencing was carried out using PBMCs. The receptors stem from a man aged 45-65 years in good health and CMV-seropositive.

The J gene is TRBJ1-4, the V gene TRBV28; D gene ambiguous. The ends were cut back, 1 base at V and 8 bases at J, with 11 bases in the middle. CDR1 MDHEN and CDR2 SYDVKM come from the germline V gene. The CDR3 spans 14 residues. The CDR3 is CASSLSVGVEKLFF. CDR3 coding DNA: TGTGCCAGCAGTTTATCCGTGGGAGTCGAAAAACTGTTTTTT.

This chain links TRBV6-4 with TRBJ2-3; a possible D gene is TRBD2 (6 bases). CDR3 length equals 15 residues. The germline V and J ends were trimmed by 4 bases and 2 bases, with 13 bases remaining between them. Germline loops: CDR1 MRHNA, CDR2 SNTAGT. The CDR3 protein is CASSVDGGTTDTQYF. The CDR3 DNA sequence: TGTGCCAGCAGTGTGGACGGGGGAACCACAGATACGCAGTATTTT.

The chain uses TRBV6-5 and TRBJ1-1; 7 nucleotides align to TRBD1. Per the germline V gene, CDR1 is MNHEY and CDR2 is SVGAGI. The CDR3 consists of 15 residues. With V trimmed by 6 bases and J by 2 bases, 9 bases remained unmatched. The CDR3 bases are TGTGCCAGCAGACCGCAACAGGGGAAAAACACTGAAGCTTTCTTT. Translation gives CASRPQQGKNTEAFF.